What follows is one TCR beta chain and its context. Its cognate antigen is unknown. V gave up 10 bases and J gave up 3 bases; unmatched junction bases: 6. Germline CDR1 MDHEN, CDR2 SYDVKM. CDR3 length: 14 amino acids. Time point: after dendritic cell vaccination, including at tumor progression/relapse. This sample is drawn from a study of glioma-infiltrating T cells after dendritic cell vaccination. Across the whole study: Patients received autologous tumor lysate-pulsed dendritic cell vaccination between about 2003 and 2013. Dendritic cell vaccine was injected intradermally three times, biweekly.

The PCR used 60 V beta and 13 J beta primers. Clones were sequenced by immunoSEQ multiplex PCR, and TCRdb holds only the in-frame ones, with some missing. The data show about 110,000 clones, with 85% to 90% seen just once and over 2.5% held by the top ten. Overall study findings and caveats: Patients with more pretreatment TILs had longer time to progression and survival.

V gene TRBV28 combines with J gene TRBJ2-1, with TRBD2 identical over 10 bases. The source material was blood, sampled after dendritic cell vaccination. This clonotype originated in a human donor with glioblastoma. For the CDR3, the DNA is TGTGCCACAGCGGGAGGGCCCAGCTACAATGAGCAGTTCTTC. This encodes CATAGGPSYNEQFF.